The rows below give T cell receptor beta chains drawn from one sample of a study of shared clonotypes between healthy human individuals. The data were produced by immunoSEQ multiplex PCR, yet TCRdb's version contains in-frame clones alone and is incomplete. The repertoire holds about half a million clones, with around 77% as singletons. The sequenced material came from PBMCs. The source of these receptors is a woman aged 40 to 50 in good health. Some clones in this sample may be carry-over from other donors' samples. Both conserved end residues are trimmed from each CDR3. The order of the fields is J gene, V gene, CDR3 protein.

>TRBJ2-7|TRBV5-4
AGSLAGDSYEQY
>TRBJ2-2|TRBV29-1
SVGTGGNTGELF
>TRBJ2-1|TRBV6-4
ASSGGTEQF
>TRBJ1-5|TRBV27
ASSLDSRGVGPQH
>TRBJ1-6|TRBV6-6
ASSRRGVYNSPLH
>TRBJ1-2|TRBV30
AWSDGTLGYGYT
>TRBJ2-3|TRBV7-2
ASSFSGTSTDTQY
>TRBJ2-3|TRBV27
ASSFGRFSTDTQY
>TRBJ1-1|TRBV30
AWRFPWTGRGVTEAF
>TRBJ2-2|TRBV7-9
ASSPRGLTGGLTGELF
>TRBJ1-3|TRBV7-8
ASSLDARRSGNTIY
>TRBJ2-1|TRBV6-5
ASSTHSYNEQF
>TRBJ1-1|TRBV28
ASSLAMGVNTEAF
>TRBJ2-5|TRBV7-1
ASSAGPRETQY
>TRBJ1-3|TRBV19
ASSTGSGNTIY
>TRBJ2-7|TRBV7-8
ASSSGQFSYEQY
>TRBJ2-1|TRBV11-1
ASSLAPHSNEQF
>TRBJ2-6|TRBV7-2
ASSSPGRTGANVLT
>TRBJ2-5|TRBV27
ASSLVAGMTETQY
>TRBJ1-1|TRBV18
ASSPRLNTEAF
>TRBJ2-3|TRBV28
ASSSGRETDTQY
>TRBJ2-3|TRBV7-9
ASSLGGRALDTQY
>TRBJ2-1|TRBV5-1
ASSTGTGGANEQF
>TRBJ2-1|TRBV27
ASSLGGQGREF
>TRBJ2-7|TRBV7-2
ASSLDYTYEQY
>TRBJ2-1|TRBV7-2
ASRPSPNGEQF
>TRBJ2-3|TRBV11-2
ASSLELGSNTDTQY
>TRBJ2-1|TRBV15
ATETGTTSDNEQF
>TRBJ1-1|TRBV29-1
SVGTGDTEAF
>TRBJ1-1|TRBV19
ASSISMNTEAF
>NA|TRBV18
ASSRGMAYEQY
>TRBJ2-2|TRBV7-3
ASSLGSPGATGELF
>TRBJ2-3|TRBV28
ASSPPGLAVSTDTQY
>TRBJ1-1|TRBV10-3
AISHGREAF
>TRBJ2-1|TRBV19
ASSIWTGRYNEQF
>TRBJ2-7|TRBV18
ASSPGLAGGGEQY
>TRBJ1-5|TRBV2
ASGPERYQPQH
>TRBJ2-7|TRBV7-2
ASSRGGSGALYEQY
>TRBJ2-3|TRBV15
ATSTFGTQY
>TRBJ2-7|TRBV7-2
ASNLDTYEQY
>TRBJ2-7|TRBV29-1
SATRLAGVVYEQY
>TRBJ2-5|TRBV5-1
ASSFLPQGLEETQY
>TRBJ2-7|TRBV20-1
SATRDPEQY
>TRBJ2-6|TRBV9
ASSANRDSISSGANVLT
>TRBJ2-7|TRBV10-3
ATAGGRDYEQY